A single sample gave rise to the 25 T cell receptor beta chains below, sequenced in a study of blood T cell repertoires in COVID-19. Profiling relied on immunoSEQ multiplex PCR, and the TCRdb table lists in-frame clones only, not all of them. The sample contains about 240,000 clones, about four fifths of which appear only once. Sequencing used peripheral blood. These receptors originate from a woman between 18 and 29 years old with acute or convalescent COVID-19.

This sequence joins TRBV27 and TRBJ1-4; D gene unclear. Trimming took off 5 bases at V and 5 bases at J, with 9 bases between the two ends. Germline CDR1 and CDR2: MNHEY and SMNVEV (reference sequence). The CDR3 is 13 amino acids. The DNA of the CDR3 is TGTGCCAGCAGTGGTATACAGAATGAAAAACTGTTTTTT. It encodes CASSGIQNEKLFF.

The genes are TRBV11-2 and TRBJ1-2, with 7 nucleotides matching TRBD1. Germline CDR1 is SGHAT and CDR2 is FQNNGV. V was pared by 5 bases and J by 7 bases, with 10 bases of the junction left unmatched. The CDR3 is 14 residues long. Written as DNA, the CDR3 is TGTGCCAGCAGCCGTGAGCCTCACAGGGGTGGCTACACCTTC. Translating it yields CASSREPHRGGYTF.

The chain employs TRBV5-4 and TRBJ1-2, with 7 positions matching TRBD1. V shed 4 bases, J shed 7 bases, and the junction held 10 bases outside the gene matches. The germline V gene has CDR1 SGHNT and CDR2 YYREEE (reference sequence). The CDR3 loop spans 14 amino acids. This CDR3 reads CASSVGRQGGGYTF. CDR3 nucleotides: TGTGCCAGCAGCGTGGGCCGACAGGGTGGTGGCTACACCTTC.

The sample holds a few counts of this clone. The sample contains more than one DNA sequence encoding this CDR3. The chain uses TRBV18 and TRBJ1-1; D is uncertain. The CDR3 is made up of 13 amino acids. V lost 2 bases and J 0 bases, leaving 4 bases between the germline ends. The germline V gene encodes CDR1 KGHSH and CDR2 LQKENI. CDR3 protein: CASSPGLNTEAFF. The CDR3 DNA sequence: TGTGCCAGCTCACCAGGGCTGAACACTGAAGCTTTCTTT.

This clone has just a few counts. The V call is TRBV12-3 or TRBV12-4, the J call TRBJ1-1; 10 positions match TRBD1. V shed 8 bases and J 3 bases; nucleotides not matched to a gene: 3. The CDR3 runs 13 residues. The CDR3 loop reads CASGGQGYTEAFF. The CDR3 DNA follows: TGTGCCAGCGGGGGACAGGGGTACACTGAAGCTTTCTTT.

The chain joins TRBV27 to TRBJ2-1, with a possible D match to TRBD2 (6 bases). CDR1 and CDR2 from the germline V gene are MNHEY and SMNVEV (reference sequence). The CDR3 runs 15 residues. V was cut by 5 bases and J by 3 bases, with 14 bases left in between. The CDR3 DNA sequence: TGTGCCAGCAGTATCACCGGGACTCACTACAATGAGCAGTTCTTC. It is translated as CASSITGTHYNEQFF.

The chain is built from TRBV28 and TRBJ1-5, with TRBD1 matching over 7 bases. The germline CDR1 and CDR2 sequences are MDHEN and SYDVKM. The CDR3 contains 14 residues. The J segment lost 7 bases and the V segment lost 5 bases, leaving 8 bases of the junction unmatched. Here the CDR3 DNA reads TGTGCCAGCAGTCAGGAACAGGGGTGGCAGCCCCAGCATTTT. Its protein is CASSQEQGWQPQHF.

Written as DNA, the CDR3 is TGTGCCAGCCAGGATGGCAGGTGGGTGAACACTGAAGCTTTCTTT. It specifies CASQDGRWVNTEAFF. This rearrangement joins TRBV28 to TRBJ1-1; D uncertain. Germline V gene data show CDR1 as MDHEN and CDR2 as SYDVKM. Trimming shortened V by 8 bases and J by 0 bases, and 16 bases separated the two germline ends. This CDR3 contains 15 residues.

The rearrangement uses TRBV5-1 and TRBJ2-2, with D perhaps matching TRBD1 (6 bases). V lost 5 bases and J lost 1, with 15 bases in between. The length of the CDR3 is 16 residues. Germline CDR1 and CDR2: SGHRS and YFSETQ. The CDR3 reads CASRYSDRWNTGELFF. CDR3 sequence (DNA): TGCGCCAGCAGATATTCTGACAGGTGGAACACCGGGGAGCTGTTTTTT.

The genes are TRBV7-9 and TRBJ2-7; 9 bases align to TRBD2. The V and J ends lost 7 bases and 5 bases, in that order; junction bases with no gene match: 9. The CDR3 has 14 residues. Germline V gene data show CDR1 as SEHNR and CDR2 as FQNEAQ (reference sequence). CDR3 nucleotides: TGTGCCAGCACCAGTAGCGGGAGTGTCGACGAGCAGTACTTC. The encoded protein is CASTSSGSVDEQYF.

There are a few counts of this clone. The chain couples TRBV7-9 to TRBJ2-5; TRBD2 is a possible D gene (6 bases). Trimming removed 2 bases at V and 2 bases at J, with 9 bases between. CDR1 and CDR2 (germline): SEHNR, FQNEAQ (reference sequence). The CDR3 consists of 14 residues. This chain's CDR3 is CASSLSAGQETQYF. The CDR3 bases are TGTGCCAGCAGCTTATCAGCGGGTCAAGAGACCCAGTACTTC.

This clone appeared a single time. V gene TRBV30 combines with J gene TRBJ1-1, with 8 positions matching TRBD1. Germline CDR1 and CDR2: GTSNPN and SVGIG (reference sequence). The CDR3 covers 14 residues. Trimming cost V 2 bases and J 5 bases; bases outside gene matches: 7. This CDR3 is CAWSRTTGGTEAFF. The DNA of the CDR3 is TGTGCCTGGAGTCGAACAACAGGGGGAACTGAAGCTTTCTTT.

The V call is TRBV27, the J call TRBJ2-3; TRBD2 matches at 7 bases. The CDR3 spans 18 residues. Germline lookup yields CDR1 MNHEY and CDR2 SMNVEV (reference sequence). V lost 4 bases and J lost 1; bases outside the gene matches: 14. CDR3 DNA sequence: TGTGCCAGCAGTTCCGCCATCGGGGGGAGCCGGGGCACAGATACGCAGTATTTT. Translating gives CASSSAIGGSRGTDTQYF.

V is TRBV6-6 and J is TRBJ1-3; TRBD1 aligns across 10 bases. The CDR3 contains 15 residues. Losses at the gene ends were 7 bases for V and 2 bases for J; bases not matched to a gene: 5. The germline CDR1 and CDR2 sequences are MNHNY and SVGAGI (reference sequence). The DNA for the CDR3 is TGTGCCAGCACCTCGGGACAGGGGACTGGAAACACCATATATTTT. The encoded protein is CASTSGQGTGNTIYF.

This clone was seen a few times. The chain carries TRBV9 and TRBJ1-1; 7 bases match TRBD1. Germline loops: CDR1 SGDLS, CDR2 YYNGEE. There are 15 residues in the CDR3. V lost 4 bases and J lost 5; bases outside the gene matches: 11. CDR3 residues: CASSPSGQAWTEAFF. CDR3 nucleotides: TGTGCCAGCAGCCCTTCCGGACAGGCTTGGACTGAAGCTTTCTTT.

The chain is built from TRBV19 and TRBJ1-3; a possible D gene is TRBD1 (6 bases). The CDR3 is made up of 15 amino acids. Per the germline V gene, CDR1 is LNHDA and CDR2 is SQIVND (reference sequence). V lost 4 bases to trimming and J lost 0 bases, with 10 bases between them. The CDR3 coding sequence is TGTGCCAGTAGTAGGACAGTGAGCTCTGGAAACACCATATATTTT. Protein: CASSRTVSSGNTIYF.

The chain is built from TRBV4-1 and TRBJ2-2; the match to TRBD1 covers 11 bases. Germline-derived CDR1 and CDR2 are MGHRA and YSYEKL. CDR3 length: 16 amino acids. Germline trimming cut 4 bases from V and 6 bases from J; bases unmatched to any gene: 7. The CDR3 region has the DNA TGCGCCAGCAGCCGAGAGGGACAGGGGGTTCCCGGGGAGCTGTTTTTT. This sequence encodes CASSREGQGVPGELFF.

V gene TRBV7-6 combines with J gene TRBJ2-7; 9 bases fit TRBD2. The CDR3 totals 16 residues. Germline V lookup: CDR1 SGHVS, CDR2 FNYEAQ. V was clipped by 4 bases and J by 0 bases; unmatched bases: 7. The DNA of the CDR3 is TGTGCCAGCAGCTCAAGACCTAGCGGGAACTCCTACGAGCAGTACTTC. This codes for CASSSRPSGNSYEQYF.

The rearrangement uses TRBV9 and TRBJ2-1; 8 nucleotides match TRBD2. CDR1 and CDR2 (germline): SGDLS, YYNGEE. V lost 3 bases to trimming and J lost 7 bases; unmatched junction nucleotides: 6. CDR3 length: 14 amino acids. The DNA for the CDR3 is TGTGCCAGCAGCGCCCCGGGAGGGCCAAATGAGCAGTTCTTC. This gives the protein CASSAPGGPNEQFF.

V is TRBV27 and J is TRBJ2-2; D is perhaps TRBD2 (6 bases). This CDR3 is 16 amino acids long. Germline V lookup: CDR1 MNHEY, CDR2 SMNVEV (reference sequence). The V gene lost 8 bases and the J gene lost 5 bases, with 21 bases spanning the gap. The CDR3 here is CASAGSGLPLTGELFF. In DNA, the CDR3 is TGTGCCAGCGCGGGGAGCGGACTCCCCTTGACCGGGGAGCTGTTTTTT.

The V and J genes are TRBV7-2 and TRBJ1-1; no clear D. The ends were cut back, 2 bases at V and 3 bases at J, with 22 bases in the middle. The CDR3 has 18 amino acids. The germline gives CDR1 SGHTA, CDR2 FQGNSA. Here the CDR3 reads CASSLRDPGRVFHTEAFF. CDR3 DNA: TGTGCCAGCAGCTTACGAGACCCGGGGAGGGTTTTTCACACTGAAGCTTTCTTT.

This clone has only a few counts. V gene TRBV5-1 combines with J gene TRBJ2-2, with D tentatively TRBD1 (6 bases). CDR3 size: 15 residues. Germline CDR1 SGHRS, CDR2 YFSETQ. V lost 4 bases and J 4 bases, leaving 14 bases between the germline ends. CDR3 DNA sequence: TGCGCCAGCAGCCCGGGACAAGTGCGCACCGGGGAGCTGTTTTTT. Amino acid sequence: CASSPGQVRTGELFF.

The V and J genes are TRBV7-6 and TRBJ2-5; D is unclear. Germline V CDR1 and CDR2: SGHVS, FNYEAQ. This CDR3 is 13 amino acids long. Trimming pared 2 bases from V and 5 bases from J, leaving 9 bases between. The CDR3 here is CASSLRVVETQYF. The CDR3 DNA is TGTGCCAGCAGCTTACGGGTAGTGGAGACCCAGTACTTC.

The chain is built from TRBV11-3 and TRBJ2-5, with 7 bases identical to TRBD2. In germline, CDR1 is SGHNT, CDR2 YENEEA. This CDR3 contains 17 residues. With 1 base clipped from V and 3 bases from J, the junction kept 11 bases outside the gene matches. CDR3 residues: CASSLGSGLEAEETQYF. CDR3 DNA sequence: TGTGCCAGCAGCTTAGGATCAGGACTAGAAGCCGAAGAGACCCAGTACTTC.

The chain joins TRBV20-1 to TRBJ2-7, with a weak D call TRBD2 (5 bases). The germline V gene encodes CDR1 DFQATT and CDR2 SNEGSKA (reference sequence). The V gene lost 3 bases and the J gene lost 2 bases, with 8 bases spanning the gap. This CDR3 comprises 12 residues. The CDR3 sequence: CSASRETYEQYF. CDR3 bases: TGCAGTGCTAGTAGGGAGACCTACGAGCAGTACTTC.